The T cell receptor beta chain under discussion was sequenced for a study of regulatory T cells in long-lasting Graves disease. CDR3 regions were amplified by Arm-PCR using iRepertoire HTBI primers to build TCR beta libraries. MiXCR was run by TCRdb on the multiplex PCR reads, yielding one entry per CDR3 protein. In the table there are over 650,000 distinct CDR3 sequences, about 32% of which are singletons. Described time point: persistent/refractory GD, antithyroid drugs over 5 years with positive TRAb. With RNA extracted from PBMCs as input, the TCR library was made. Study observations and caveats: The small sample size may have reduced accuracy.

The V end was cut by 6 bases, the J end by 0 bases, with 14 bases between. Germline CDR1 and CDR2: MNHEY and SVGEGT. CDR3 length equals 15 residues. On this clonotype itself: Its antigen is undetermined.

This receptor was taken from a female donor with Graves disease. The chain uses TRBV6-2 or TRBV6-3 and TRBJ1-1; D is possibly TRBD1 (5 bases). Sequences were derived from peripheral blood mononuclear cells (PBMCs), sampled when the disease was refractory, from a patient treated with antithyroid drugs. CDR3: CASRANRLMNTEAFF. The CDR3 DNA reads TGTGCCAGCAGGGCTAACAGGCTCATGAACACTGAAGCTTTCTTT.